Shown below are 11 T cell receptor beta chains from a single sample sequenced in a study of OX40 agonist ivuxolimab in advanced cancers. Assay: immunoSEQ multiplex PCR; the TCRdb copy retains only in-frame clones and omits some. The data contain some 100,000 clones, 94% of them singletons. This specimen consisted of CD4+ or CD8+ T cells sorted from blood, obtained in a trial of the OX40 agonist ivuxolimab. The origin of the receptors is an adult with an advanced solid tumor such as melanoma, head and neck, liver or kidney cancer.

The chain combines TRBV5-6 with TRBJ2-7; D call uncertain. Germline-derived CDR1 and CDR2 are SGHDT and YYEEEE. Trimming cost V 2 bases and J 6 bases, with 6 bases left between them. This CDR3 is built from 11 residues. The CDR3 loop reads CASSLASEQYF. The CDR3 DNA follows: TGTGCCAGCAGCTTAGCCTCCGAGCAGTACTTC.

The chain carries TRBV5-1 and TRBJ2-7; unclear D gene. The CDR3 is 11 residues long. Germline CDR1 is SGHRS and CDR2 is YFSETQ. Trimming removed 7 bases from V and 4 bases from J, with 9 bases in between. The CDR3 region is CASSNSYEQYF. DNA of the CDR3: TGCGCCAGCTCGAACTCGTACGAGCAGTACTTC.

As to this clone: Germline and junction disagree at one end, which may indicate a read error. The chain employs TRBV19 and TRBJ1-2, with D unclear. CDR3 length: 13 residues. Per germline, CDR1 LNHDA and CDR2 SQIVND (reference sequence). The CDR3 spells CASSPAPLYDYTF. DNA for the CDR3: TGTGCCAGTAGTCCAGCCCCTTTGTATGACTACACCTTC.

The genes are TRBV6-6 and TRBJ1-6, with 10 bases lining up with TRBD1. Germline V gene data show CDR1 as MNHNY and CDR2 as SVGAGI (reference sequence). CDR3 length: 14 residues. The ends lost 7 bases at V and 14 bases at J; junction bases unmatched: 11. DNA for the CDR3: TGTGCCAGCACGCCGGGACAGGGGCCTGTAGCCCTCCACTTT. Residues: CASTPGQGPVALHF.

The CDR3 sequence is CASSQALGFSYEQYF. CDR3 sequence (DNA): TGCGCCAGCAGCCAGGCCCTAGGGTTCTCCTACGAGCAGTACTTC. The chain recombines TRBV4-1 with TRBJ2-7; the D is unclear. The CDR3 spans 15 residues. Germline CDR1 is MGHRA and CDR2 is YSYEKL. Trimming cost V 3 bases and J 0 bases, with 12 bases left between them.

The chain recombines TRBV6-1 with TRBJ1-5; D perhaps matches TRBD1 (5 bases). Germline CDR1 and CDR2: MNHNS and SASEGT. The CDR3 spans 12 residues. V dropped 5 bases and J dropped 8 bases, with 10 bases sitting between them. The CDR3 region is CASSPQGKPQHF. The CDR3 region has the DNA TGTGCCAGCAGTCCCCAGGGAAAGCCCCAGCATTTT.

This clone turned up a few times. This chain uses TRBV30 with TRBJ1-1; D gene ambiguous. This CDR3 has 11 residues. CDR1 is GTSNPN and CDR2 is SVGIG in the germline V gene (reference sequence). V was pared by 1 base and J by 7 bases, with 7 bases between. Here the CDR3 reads CAWSGPLEAFF. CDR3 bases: TGTGCCTGGAGTGGCCCTCTTGAAGCTTTCTTT.

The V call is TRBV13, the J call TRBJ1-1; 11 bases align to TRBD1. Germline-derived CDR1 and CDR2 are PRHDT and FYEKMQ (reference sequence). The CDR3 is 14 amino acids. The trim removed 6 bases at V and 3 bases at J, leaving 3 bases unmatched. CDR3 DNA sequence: TGTGCCAGCAGGGGACAGGGGGACTACACTGAAGCTTTCTTT. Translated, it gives CASRGQGDYTEAFF. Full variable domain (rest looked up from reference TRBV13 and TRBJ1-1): AAGVIQSPRHLIKEKRETATLKCYPIPRHDTVYWYQQGPGQDPQFLISFYEKMQSDKGSIPDRFSAQQFSDYHSELNMSSLELGDSALYFCASRGQGDYTEAFFGQGTRLTVV.

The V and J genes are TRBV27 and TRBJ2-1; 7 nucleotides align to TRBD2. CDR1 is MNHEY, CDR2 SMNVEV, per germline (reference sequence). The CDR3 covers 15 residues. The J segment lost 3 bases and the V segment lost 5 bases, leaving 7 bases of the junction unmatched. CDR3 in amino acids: CASSPERGVYNEQFF. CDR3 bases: TGTGCCAGCAGTCCGGAACGGGGGGTCTACAATGAGCAGTTCTTC.

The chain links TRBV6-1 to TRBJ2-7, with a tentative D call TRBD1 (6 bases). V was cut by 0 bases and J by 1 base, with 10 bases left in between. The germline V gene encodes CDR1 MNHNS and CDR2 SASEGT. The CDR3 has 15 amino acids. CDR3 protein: CASSEAVRGSYEQYF. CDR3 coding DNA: TGTGCCAGCAGTGAAGCGGTCAGGGGTTCCTACGAGCAGTACTTC.

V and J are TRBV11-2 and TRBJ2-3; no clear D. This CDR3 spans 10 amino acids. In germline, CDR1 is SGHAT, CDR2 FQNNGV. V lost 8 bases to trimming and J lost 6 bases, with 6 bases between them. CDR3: CASGPDTQYF. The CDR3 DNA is TGTGCCAGCGGGCCTGATACGCAGTATTTT.